The 7 T cell receptor beta chains presented below share a single source sample, sequenced in a study of PD-L1 blockade in urothelial cancer. Generated by immunoSEQ multiplex PCR, the TCRdb table keeps only in-frame clones and is missing some. The sample consists of roughly 100,000 clones, approximately 86% of them appearing once. Sequenced here: PBMCs, sampled around atezolizumab (anti-PD-L1) treatment. These receptor sequences come from a man over 45 with urothelial cancer.

V is TRBV28 and J is TRBJ1-5; D gene ambiguous. Trimming cost V 3 bases and J 2 bases, with 8 bases left between them. Looked up from germline, CDR1 is MDHEN and CDR2 is SYDVKM. CDR3 length: 14 amino acids. The CDR3 nucleotides read TGTGCCAGCAGTTTCGTCTTTGGCAATCAGCCCCAGCATTTT. Translation gives CASSFVFGNQPQHF.

The chain uses TRBV6-5 and TRBJ1-2; the D gene is possibly TRBD1 (6 bases). V was trimmed by 6 bases and J by 8 bases, leaving 13 bases between them. The CDR3 spans 12 residues. Looked up from germline, CDR1 is MNHEY and CDR2 is SVGAGI. The CDR3 nucleotides read TGTGCCAGCAGCCTTGTCCAGGGGGGCTACACCTTC. Translated, it gives CASSLVQGGYTF.

The chain uses TRBV30 and TRBJ2-4; D is possibly TRBD1 (6 bases). The CDR3 is 17 amino acids. In germline, CDR1 is GTSNPN, CDR2 SVGIG (reference sequence). Trimming shortened V by 2 bases and J by 1 base, and 18 bases separated the two germline ends. Written as DNA, the CDR3 is TGTGCCTGGAGTCGAGGACAGAAATCTACCGCCAAAAACATTCAGTACTTC. This encodes CAWSRGQKSTAKNIQYF.

The V call is TRBV5-1, the J call TRBJ2-7; TRBD1 is a possible D gene (7 bases). The V and J ends lost 0 bases and 6 bases respectively, with 13 bases between them. The CDR3 loop spans 14 amino acids. Germline loops: CDR1 SGHRS, CDR2 YFSETQ. CDR3 loop: CASSLGPQGGEQYF. The CDR3 DNA sequence: TGCGCCAGCAGCTTGGGGCCCCAGGGGGGCGAGCAGTACTTC.

The V call is TRBV27, the J call TRBJ2-4; 12 bases align to TRBD2. This CDR3 has 20 amino acids. With 4 bases clipped from V and 0 bases from J, the junction kept 13 bases outside the gene matches. Germline V gives CDR1 MNHEY, CDR2 SMNVEV (reference sequence). CDR3 sequence: CASSSTTSGRLVLAKNIQYF. The CDR3 coding sequence is TGTGCCAGCAGTTCGACGACTAGCGGGAGACTGGTCCTAGCCAAAAACATTCAGTACTTC.

The chain carries TRBV13 and TRBJ1-4, with D possibly being TRBD1 (5 bases). V was clipped by 5 bases and J by 4 bases, with 17 bases between them. The germline gives CDR1 PRHDT, CDR2 FYEKMQ (reference sequence). The CDR3 length is 16 residues. The CDR3 nucleotides are TGTGCCAGCAGCCTAACAGGAGACCTCAATAATGAAAAACTGTTTTTT. Amino acid sequence: CASSLTGDLNNEKLFF.

The chain joins TRBV9 to TRBJ2-1; tentative D call: TRBD2 (5 bases). Germline loops: CDR1 SGDLS, CDR2 YYNGEE. The CDR3 consists of 15 residues. Trimming removed 3 bases from V and 7 bases from J, with 17 bases in between. This CDR3 is CASSAVGSDSNEQFF. In nucleotides, the CDR3 is TGTGCCAGCAGCGCAGTCGGTAGCGACTCTAATGAGCAGTTCTTC.